This T cell receptor (beta chain) was recorded in a study of blood T cell repertoires in COVID-19. Turning to the study itself: Italy, Spain and the United States were the sources of the convalescent and acute COVID-19 samples. T cells, B-cell-depleted T cells, or PBMCs provided the cDNA or gDNA that served as material.

Some clones are missing from TCRdb's copy, which holds only in-frame ones; the method was immunoSEQ multiplex PCR. The sample has around 300,000 clones, about 87% seen once; the top ten hold about 4%. This CDR3 has 17 residues. Germline V CDR1 and CDR2: MNHNS, SASEGT. V was shortened by 1 base and J by 7 bases, with 19 bases between the two germline ends. This clonotype was obtained from a woman in her 40s with acute or convalescent COVID-19. The V call is TRBV6-1, the J call TRBJ1-4; D is perhaps TRBD1 (6 bases). The sequencing sample was made of peripheral blood. CDR3 coding DNA: TGTGCCAGCAGTGAAGTCCCAAGCCGGGACAACGTTGAAAAACTGTTTTTT. It specifies CASSEVPSRDNVEKLFF.